Listed here is a single T cell receptor (beta chain). Antigen unknown. This sample is drawn from a study of T-cell memory formation after mild COVID-19. Constant-segment-primed 5'RACE gave TCR alpha and TCR beta cDNA libraries with sample barcodes and UMIs. TCRdb called the 5' RACE reads again in MiXCR, with one record for every CDR3 protein. The sample shows about 310,000 distinct CDR3 sequences, 15% to 20% of them seen only once. Germline CDR1 reads SGHTA; CDR2 reads FQGNSA. Trimming cost V 6 bases and J 0 bases, with 6 bases left between them. The CDR3 length is 12 residues. Study-level findings and limits: Clones contracting day 15 to 85 were balanced CD4/CD8; later expanders leaned CD4+. Among contracting clones, CD4+ were mainly CM/EM and CD8+ enriched in EMRA. Within pre-infection memory, some responding clones were found, suggesting cross-reactive memory joined.

Source material: PBMCs or a T cell subset sorted from them (not recorded which). The rearrangement links TRBV7-2 to TRBJ2-7, with D hard to call. The TCR was taken from a man younger than 35 who had mild COVID-19 (a few samples of this study predate the infection). Cell type and time point are not known. The CDR3 DNA reads TGTGCCAGCAGTCCCCCCTCCTACGAGCAGTACTTC. Its protein product is CASSPPSYEQYF. Supplemented by reference TRBV7-2 and TRBJ2-7, the full variable domain reads GAGVSQSPSNKVTEKGKDVELRCDPISGHTALYWYRQSLGQGLEFLIYFQGNSAPDKSGLPSDRFSAERTGGSVSTLTIQRTQQEDSAVYLCASSPPSYEQYFGPGTRLTVT.